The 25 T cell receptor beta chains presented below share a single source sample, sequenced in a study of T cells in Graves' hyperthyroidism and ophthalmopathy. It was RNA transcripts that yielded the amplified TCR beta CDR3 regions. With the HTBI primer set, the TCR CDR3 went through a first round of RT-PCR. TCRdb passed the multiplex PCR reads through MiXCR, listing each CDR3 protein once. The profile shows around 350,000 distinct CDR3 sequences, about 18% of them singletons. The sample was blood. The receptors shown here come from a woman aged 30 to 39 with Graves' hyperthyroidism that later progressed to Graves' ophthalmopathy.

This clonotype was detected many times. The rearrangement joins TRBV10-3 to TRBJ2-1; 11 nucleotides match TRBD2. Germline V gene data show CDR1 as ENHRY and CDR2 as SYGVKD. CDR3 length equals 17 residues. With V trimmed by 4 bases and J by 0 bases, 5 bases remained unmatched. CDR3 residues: CAISASGRQSSYNEQFF. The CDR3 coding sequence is TGTGCCATCAGTGCTAGCGGGAGGCAGAGCTCCTACAATGAGCAGTTCTTC.

The DNA of the CDR3 is TGTGCCTGGAGTTTTCGACTAGCGGGAGCCAATGAGCAGTTCTTC. Its protein is CAWSFRLAGANEQFF. J is TRBJ2-1 and V is TRBV30; 12 bases are a match to TRBD2. Germline CDR1 is GTSNPN and CDR2 is SVGIG (reference sequence). V trimming: 2 bases; J trimming: 6 bases; junction bases outside the gene matches: 5. The CDR3 covers 15 residues. The whole variable domain, filled in from reference TRBV30 and TRBJ2-1, reads SQTIHQWPATLVQPVGSPLSLECTVEGTSNPNLYWYRQAAGRGLQLLFYSVGIGQISSEVPQNLSASRPQDRQFILSSKKLLLSDSGFYLCAWSFRLAGANEQFFGPGTRLTVL.

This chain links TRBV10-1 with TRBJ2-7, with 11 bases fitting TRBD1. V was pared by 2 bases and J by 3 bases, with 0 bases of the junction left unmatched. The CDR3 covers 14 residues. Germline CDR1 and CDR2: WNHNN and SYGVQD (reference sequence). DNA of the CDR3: TGCGCCAGCAGTGAGGGGACAGGGGGCTACGAGCAGTACTTC. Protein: CASSEGTGGYEQYF.

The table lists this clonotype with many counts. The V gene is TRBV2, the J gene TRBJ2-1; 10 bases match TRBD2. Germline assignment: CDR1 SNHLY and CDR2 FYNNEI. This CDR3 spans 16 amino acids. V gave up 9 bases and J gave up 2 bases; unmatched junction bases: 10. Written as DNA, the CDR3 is TGTGCCAGTGGACCGGGACTAGCGAGCACCTACAATGAGCAGTTCTTC. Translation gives CASGPGLASTYNEQFF.

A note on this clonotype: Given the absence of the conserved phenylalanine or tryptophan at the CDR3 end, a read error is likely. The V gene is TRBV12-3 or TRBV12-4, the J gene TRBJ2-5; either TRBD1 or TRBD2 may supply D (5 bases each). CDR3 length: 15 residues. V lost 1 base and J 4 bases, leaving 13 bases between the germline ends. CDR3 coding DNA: TGTGCCAGCAGTTTAGGTGGGACCCACAGAGAGACCCAGTACCTC. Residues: CASSLGGTHRETQYL.

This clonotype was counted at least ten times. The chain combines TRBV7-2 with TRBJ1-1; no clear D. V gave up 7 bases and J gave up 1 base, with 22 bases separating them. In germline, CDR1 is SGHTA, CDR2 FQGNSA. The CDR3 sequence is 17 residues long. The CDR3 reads CASTLNPGSRGNTEAFF. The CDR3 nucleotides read TGTGCCAGCACCCTCAACCCCGGGTCCCGGGGGAACACTGAAGCTTTCTTT.

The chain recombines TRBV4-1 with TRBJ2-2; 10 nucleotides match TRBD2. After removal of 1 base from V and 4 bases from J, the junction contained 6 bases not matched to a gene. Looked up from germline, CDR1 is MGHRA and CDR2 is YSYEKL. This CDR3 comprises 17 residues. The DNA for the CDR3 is TGCGCCAGCAGCCAAGGTCTAGCGGGAGTTCCCACCGGGGAGCTGTTTTTT. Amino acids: CASSQGLAGVPTGELFF.

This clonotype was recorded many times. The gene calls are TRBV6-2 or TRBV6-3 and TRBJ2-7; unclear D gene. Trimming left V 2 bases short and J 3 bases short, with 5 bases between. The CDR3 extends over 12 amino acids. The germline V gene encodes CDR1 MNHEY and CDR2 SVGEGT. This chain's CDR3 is CASSYGFYEQYF. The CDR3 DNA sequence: TGTGCCAGCAGTTACGGGTTCTACGAGCAGTACTTC.

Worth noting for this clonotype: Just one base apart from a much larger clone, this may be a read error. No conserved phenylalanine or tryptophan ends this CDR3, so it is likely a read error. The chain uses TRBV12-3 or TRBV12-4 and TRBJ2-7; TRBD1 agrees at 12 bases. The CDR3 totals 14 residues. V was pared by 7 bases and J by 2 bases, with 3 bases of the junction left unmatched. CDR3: CASMGQGATYEQYL. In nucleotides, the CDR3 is TGTGCCAGCATGGGACAGGGGGCCACCTACGAGCAGTACCTC.

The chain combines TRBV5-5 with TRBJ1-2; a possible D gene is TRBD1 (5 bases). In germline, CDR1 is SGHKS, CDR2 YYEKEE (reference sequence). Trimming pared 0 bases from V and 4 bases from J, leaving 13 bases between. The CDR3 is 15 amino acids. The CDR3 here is CASSLAGATLYGYTF. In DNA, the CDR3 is TGTGCCAGCAGCTTGGCCGGGGCCACGCTCTATGGCTACACCTTC.

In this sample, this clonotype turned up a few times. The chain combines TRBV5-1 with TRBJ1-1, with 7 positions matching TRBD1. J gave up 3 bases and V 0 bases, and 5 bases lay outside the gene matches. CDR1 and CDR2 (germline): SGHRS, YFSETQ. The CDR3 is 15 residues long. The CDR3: CASSLAGDSYTEAFF. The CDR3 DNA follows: TGCGCCAGCAGCTTGGCCGGGGACAGTTACACTGAAGCTTTCTTT.

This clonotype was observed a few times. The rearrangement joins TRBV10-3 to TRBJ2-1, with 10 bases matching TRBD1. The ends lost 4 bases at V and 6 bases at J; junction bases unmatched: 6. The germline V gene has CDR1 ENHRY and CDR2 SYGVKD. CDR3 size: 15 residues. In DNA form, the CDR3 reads TGTGCCATCAGTGCCGGGACAGGGGACGTCAATGAGCAGTTCTTC. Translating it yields CAISAGTGDVNEQFF.

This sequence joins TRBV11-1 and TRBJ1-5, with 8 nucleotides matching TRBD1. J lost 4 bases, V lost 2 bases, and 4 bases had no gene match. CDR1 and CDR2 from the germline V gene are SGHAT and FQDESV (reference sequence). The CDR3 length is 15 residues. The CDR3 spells CASSLSGQANQPQHF. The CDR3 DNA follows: TGTGCCAGCAGCTTATCGGGACAGGCTAATCAGCCCCAGCATTTT.

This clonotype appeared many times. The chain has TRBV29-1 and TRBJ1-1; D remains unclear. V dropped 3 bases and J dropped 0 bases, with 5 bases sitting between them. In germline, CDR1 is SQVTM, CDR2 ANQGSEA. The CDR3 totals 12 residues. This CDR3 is CSVDSLNTEAFF. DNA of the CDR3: TGCAGCGTTGACAGCCTGAACACTGAAGCTTTCTTT.

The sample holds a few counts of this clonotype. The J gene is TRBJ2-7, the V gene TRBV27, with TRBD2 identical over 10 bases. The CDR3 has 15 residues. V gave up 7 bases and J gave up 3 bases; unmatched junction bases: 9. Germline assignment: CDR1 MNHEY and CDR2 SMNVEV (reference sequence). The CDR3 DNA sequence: TGTGCCAGCAAGATAGCGGGAGGCCCACTCTACGAGCAGTACTTC. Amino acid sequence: CASKIAGGPLYEQYF.

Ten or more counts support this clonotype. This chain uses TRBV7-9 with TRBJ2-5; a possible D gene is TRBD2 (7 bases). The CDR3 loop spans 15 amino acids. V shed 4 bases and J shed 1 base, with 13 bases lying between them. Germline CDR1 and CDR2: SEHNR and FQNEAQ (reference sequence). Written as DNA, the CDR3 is TGTGCCAGCAGCTCCGCTAGGGGGGGCCAAGAGACCCAGTACTTC. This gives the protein CASSSARGGQETQYF. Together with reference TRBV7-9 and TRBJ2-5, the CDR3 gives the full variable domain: DTGVSQNPRHKITKRGQNVTFRCDPISEHNRLYWYRQTLGQGPEFLTYFQNEAQLEKSRLLSDRFSAERPKGSFSTLEIQRTEQGDSAMYLCASSSARGGQETQYFGPGTRLLVL.

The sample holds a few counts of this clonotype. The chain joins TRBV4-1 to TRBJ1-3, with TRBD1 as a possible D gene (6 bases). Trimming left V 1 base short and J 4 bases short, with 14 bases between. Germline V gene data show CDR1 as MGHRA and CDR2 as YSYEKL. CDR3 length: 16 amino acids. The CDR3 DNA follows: TGCGCCAGCAGCCAAGTGGTCAGGGACACCGGAAACACCATATATTTT. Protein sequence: CASSQVVRDTGNTIYF.

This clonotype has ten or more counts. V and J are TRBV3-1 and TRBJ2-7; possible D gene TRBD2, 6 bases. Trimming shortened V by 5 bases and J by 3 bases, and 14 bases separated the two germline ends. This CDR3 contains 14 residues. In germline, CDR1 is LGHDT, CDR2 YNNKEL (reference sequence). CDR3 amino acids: CASSDGGLVYEQYF. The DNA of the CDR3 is TGTGCCAGCAGCGACGGGGGTCTGGTCTACGAGCAGTACTTC.

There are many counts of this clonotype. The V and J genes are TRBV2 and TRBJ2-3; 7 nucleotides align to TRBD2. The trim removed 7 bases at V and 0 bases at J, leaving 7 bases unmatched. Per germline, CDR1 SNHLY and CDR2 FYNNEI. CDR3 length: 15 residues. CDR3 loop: CASTEASGSTDTQYF. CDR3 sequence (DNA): TGTGCCAGCACCGAAGCTAGCGGAAGCACAGATACGCAGTATTTT.

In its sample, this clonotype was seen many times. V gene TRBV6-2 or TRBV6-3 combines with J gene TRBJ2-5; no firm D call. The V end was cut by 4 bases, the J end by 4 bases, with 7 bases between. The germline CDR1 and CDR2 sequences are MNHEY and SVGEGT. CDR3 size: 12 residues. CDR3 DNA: TGTGCCAGCAGTTGGCCTAGAGAGACCCAGTACTTC. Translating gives CASSWPRETQYF.

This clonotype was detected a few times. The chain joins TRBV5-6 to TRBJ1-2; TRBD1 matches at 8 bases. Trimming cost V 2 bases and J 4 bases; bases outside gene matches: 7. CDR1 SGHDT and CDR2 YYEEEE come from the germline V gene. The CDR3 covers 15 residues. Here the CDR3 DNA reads TGTGCCAGCAGCTTTTGGGACAGGCAAAGCTATGGCTACACCTTC. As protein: CASSFWDRQSYGYTF.

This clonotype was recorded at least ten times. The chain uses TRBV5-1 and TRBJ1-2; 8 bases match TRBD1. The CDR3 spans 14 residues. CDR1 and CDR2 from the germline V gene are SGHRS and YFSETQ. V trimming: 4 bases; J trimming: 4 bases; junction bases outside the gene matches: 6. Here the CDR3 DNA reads TGCGCCAGCAGCGGGCAGGGGGCGTTCTATGGCTACACCTTC. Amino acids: CASSGQGAFYGYTF. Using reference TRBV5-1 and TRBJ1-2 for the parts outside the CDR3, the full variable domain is KAGVTQTPRYLIKTRGQQVTLSCSPISGHRSVSWYQQTPGQGLQFLFEYFSETQRNKGNFPGRFSGRQFSNSRSEMNVSTLELGDSALYLCASSGQGAFYGYTFGSGTRLTVV.

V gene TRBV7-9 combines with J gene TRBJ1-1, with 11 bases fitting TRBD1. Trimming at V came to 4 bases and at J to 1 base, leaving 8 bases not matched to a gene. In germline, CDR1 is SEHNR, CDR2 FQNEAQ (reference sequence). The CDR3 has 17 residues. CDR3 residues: CASSSGTGGKTNTEAFF. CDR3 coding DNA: TGTGCCAGCAGCTCCGGGACAGGGGGGAAAACGAACACTGAAGCTTTCTTT.

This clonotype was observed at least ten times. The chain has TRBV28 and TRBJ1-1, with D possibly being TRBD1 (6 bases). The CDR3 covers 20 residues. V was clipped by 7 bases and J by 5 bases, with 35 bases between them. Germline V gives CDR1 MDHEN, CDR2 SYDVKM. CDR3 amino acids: CASNTKGHMVGLGPGTEAFF. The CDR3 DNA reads TGTGCCAGCAATACTAAGGGACATATGGTCGGTCTGGGTCCCGGGACTGAAGCTTTCTTT.

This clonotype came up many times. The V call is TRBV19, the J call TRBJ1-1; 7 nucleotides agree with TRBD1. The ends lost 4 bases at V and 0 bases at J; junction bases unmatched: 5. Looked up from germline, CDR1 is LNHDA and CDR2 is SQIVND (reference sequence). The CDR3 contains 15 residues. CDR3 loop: CASSNSQGMNTEAFF. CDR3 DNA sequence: TGTGCCAGTAGTAACTCACAGGGGATGAACACTGAAGCTTTCTTT. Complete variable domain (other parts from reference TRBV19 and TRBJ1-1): DGGITQSPKYLFRKEGQNVTLSCEQNLNHDAMYWYRQDPGQGLRLIYYSQIVNDFQKGDIAEGYSVSREKKESFPLTVTSAQKNPTAFYLCASSNSQGMNTEAFFGQGTRLTVV.